One sample yielded the 5 T cell receptor beta chains listed below, sequenced in a study of T-cell memory formation after mild COVID-19. TCRdb passed the 5' RACE reads through MiXCR, listing each CDR3 protein once. The table has about 90,000 distinct CDR3 sequences, about an eighth seen once. The sequencing sample was made of PBMCs or a T cell subset sorted from them (not recorded which). The receptors were sampled from an adult woman who had mild COVID-19 (a few samples of this study predate the infection). Cell type and time point are not known.

V and J are TRBV29-1 and TRBJ2-5, with TRBD2 matching over 13 bases. The CDR3 contains 15 residues. From germline, CDR1 is SQVTM and CDR2 ANQGSEA. Germline trimming cut 4 bases from V and 2 bases from J; bases unmatched to any gene: 4. This CDR3 is CSVGGLAGLQETQYF. DNA of the CDR3: TGCAGCGTTGGGGGACTAGCGGGGCTTCAAGAGACCCAGTACTTC.

This clonotype was counted only a few times. This chain connects TRBV9 to TRBJ2-7; 11 bases map to TRBD2. V lost 2 bases, J lost 3 bases, and 4 bases stayed unmatched. Germline CDR1 SGDLS, CDR2 YYNGEE. The CDR3 contains 15 residues. CDR3: CASSVGTSGSYEQYF. CDR3 sequence (DNA): TGTGCCAGCAGCGTGGGGACTAGCGGAAGCTACGAGCAGTACTTC.

J is TRBJ2-7 and V is TRBV4-3; possibly TRBD1 for D (5 bases). Trimming removed 1 base at V and 5 bases at J, with 15 bases between. The germline V gene has CDR1 LGHNA and CDR2 YSLEER. The CDR3 sequence is 15 residues long. In DNA, the CDR3 is TGCGCCAGCAGCCAAGGATTGGGGCCCCTGGACGAGCAGTACTTC. Translation gives CASSQGLGPLDEQYF.

This clonotype appeared a few times. The chain carries TRBV4-1 and TRBJ2-1, with 10 bases that match TRBD2. The CDR3 has 15 residues. The V segment lost 2 bases and the J segment 6 bases; nucleotides outside the gene matches: 4. Germline CDR1 and CDR2: MGHRA and YSYEKL. The CDR3 coding sequence is TGCGCCAGCAGCCAACCGGGACTAGCGAGCAATGAGCAGTTCTTC. This encodes CASSQPGLASNEQFF.

This clonotype was seen a few times. J is TRBJ2-3 and V is TRBV29-1, with 15 bases matching TRBD2. The V segment lost 1 base and the J segment 0 bases; nucleotides outside the gene matches: 8. The CDR3 has 19 amino acids. Germline V CDR1 and CDR2: SQVTM, ANQGSEA. CDR3 coding DNA: TGCAGCGTTGAAGTCGTCGTTGGACTAGCGGGAGGGAGCACAGATACGCAGTATTTT. The encoded protein is CSVEVVVGLAGGSTDTQYF.